This paragraph covers one T cell receptor beta chain sequence. This sample stems from a study of shared clonotypes between healthy human individuals. Using immunoSEQ multiplex PCR, the repertoire was profiled, and TCRdb retains in-frame clones only, with some absent. The repertoire consists of about 1,800,000 clones, with around 96% occurring once and the leading ten covering around 1%. The naive CD8 population came from CD45RO-negative cells selected for CCR7, without terminally differentiated effector memory CD45RA+ cells. Germline CDR1 is SGDLS and CDR2 is YYNGEE. CDR3 length: 16 amino acids. The trim removed 0 bases at V and 6 bases at J, leaving 9 bases unmatched.

The receptor comes from a man aged 18 to 30 in good health. The V gene is TRBV9, the J gene TRBJ2-3; 8 bases line up with TRBD2. The specimen was naive CD8+ T cells sorted from blood. The CDR3 region has the DNA TGTGCCAGCAGCGTAGTATCGACGGGAGGGAGGGATACGCAGTATTTT. It is translated as CASSVVSTGGRDTQYF.